A single sample gave rise to the 11 T cell receptor beta chains below, sequenced in a study of blood T cell repertoires in COVID-19. Using immunoSEQ multiplex PCR, the repertoire was profiled, and TCRdb retains in-frame clones only, with some absent. The table shows roughly 200,000 clones, with 65% to 90% occurring only once. Sequenced: PBMCs or T cells enriched from blood (not recorded which). The receptors come from a man aged 40-49 years who had recovered from COVID-19.

V is TRBV27 and J is TRBJ1-3; D not resolved. The CDR3 is 13 amino acids. The germline V gene encodes CDR1 MNHEY and CDR2 SMNVEV (reference sequence). Trimming left V 5 bases short and J 0 bases short, with 5 bases between. CDR3 DNA sequence: TGTGCCAGCAGTCCCCTCTCTGGAAACACCATATATTTT. Its translation: CASSPLSGNTIYF.

This sequence joins TRBV6-5 and TRBJ2-6; 7 nucleotides align to TRBD1. Germline values: CDR1 MNHEY, CDR2 SVGAGI. J gave up 2 bases and V 5 bases, and 3 bases lay outside the gene matches. This CDR3 comprises 15 residues. CDR3 protein: CASSITGAGANVLTF. CDR3 DNA: TGTGCCAGCAGTATCACAGGGGCTGGGGCCAACGTCCTGACTTTC.

The rearrangement links TRBV29-1 to TRBJ2-2; D might be TRBD2 (6 bases). The V end was cut by 7 bases, the J end by 2 bases, with 17 bases between. In germline, CDR1 is SQVTM, CDR2 ANQGSEA. This CDR3 spans 15 amino acids. CDR3: CSAEKVGGNTGELFF. As DNA, the CDR3 is TGCAGCGCAGAGAAAGTGGGGGGAAACACCGGGGAGCTGTTTTTT.

The rearrangement links TRBV27 to TRBJ2-5; a possible D gene is TRBD2 (5 bases). Germline CDR1 is MNHEY and CDR2 is SMNVEV (reference sequence). Trimming shortened V by 6 bases and J by 4 bases, and 12 bases separated the two germline ends. CDR3 size: 13 residues. The CDR3 spells CASSGESPETQYF. The CDR3 DNA reads as TGTGCCAGCAGCGGGGAATCCCCAGAGACCCAGTACTTC.

The chain has TRBV2 and TRBJ2-7; D gene unclear. V was trimmed by 4 bases and J by 3 bases, leaving 7 bases between them. The CDR3 totals 12 residues. Germline V gene sequence: CDR1 SNHLY, CDR2 FYNNEI. The CDR3 DNA sequence: TGTGCCAGCAGTGTCCAGGACTACGAGCAGTACGTC. Translating gives CASSVQDYEQYV.

The rearrangement links TRBV27 to TRBJ1-4; D remains unclear. The CDR3 totals 14 residues. Germline CDR1 MNHEY, CDR2 SMNVEV (reference sequence). Trimming stripped 1 base from V and 7 bases from J, with 10 bases between. The CDR3 coding sequence is TGTGCCAGCAGTTTATTAGGAGGACGTGAAAAACTGTTTTTT. Amino acids: CASSLLGGREKLFF.

The V gene is TRBV5-4, the J gene TRBJ2-1; tentative D call: TRBD1 (6 bases). V lost 4 bases and J lost 3, with 23 bases in between. The V gene's germline CDR1 is SGHNT and CDR2 YYREEE (reference sequence). The CDR3 has 18 amino acids. CDR3 protein: CASSPSLSIRTVYNEQFF. CDR3 bases: TGTGCCAGCAGCCCGAGCCTGTCGATTAGGACAGTCTACAATGAGCAGTTCTTC.

This clone was observed once. The rearrangement uses TRBV10-3 and TRBJ2-3; 10 positions match TRBD2. Looked up from germline, CDR1 is ENHRY and CDR2 is SYGVKD. The CDR3 totals 18 residues. The ends lost 2 bases at V and 5 bases at J; junction bases unmatched: 13. The CDR3 region has the DNA TGTGCCATCAGTGAGCCAACGACCGGACTAGCGGAGGGAGATACGCAGTATTTT. Protein sequence: CAISEPTTGLAEGDTQYF.

The rearrangement uses TRBV9 and TRBJ2-1, with a weak D call TRBD1 (5 bases). This CDR3 spans 12 amino acids. V was pared by 4 bases and J by 7 bases, with 9 bases between. Per germline, CDR1 SGDLS and CDR2 YYNGEE. The CDR3 sequence: CASSSSGNEQFF. CDR3 nucleotides: TGTGCCAGCAGCTCCTCAGGGAATGAGCAGTTCTTC. The full variable domain, its missing parts supplied by reference TRBV9 and TRBJ2-1, is DSGVTQTPKHLITATGQRVTLRCSPRSGDLSVYWYQQSLDQGLQFLIQYYNGEERAKGNILERFSAQQFPDLHSELNLSSLELGDSALYFCASSSSGNEQFFGPGTRLTVL.

The chain carries TRBV10-3 and TRBJ1-2; TRBD1 matches at 8 bases. The germline gives CDR1 ENHRY, CDR2 SYGVKD. This CDR3 spans 14 amino acids. J was trimmed by 4 bases and V by 4 bases; bases with no gene match: 5. The CDR3 here is CAISGETGVYGYTF. As DNA, the CDR3 is TGTGCCATCAGTGGAGAGACAGGGGTCTATGGCTACACCTTC.

V usage is TRBV7-9 and J usage is TRBJ2-7; D is unclear. The CDR3 covers 15 residues. Trimming stripped 1 base from V and 3 bases from J, with 13 bases between. From germline, CDR1 is SEHNR and CDR2 FQNEAQ (reference sequence). The CDR3 loop is CASSLDRGPYYEQYV. CDR3 bases: TGTGCCAGCAGCTTAGACCGAGGCCCATACTACGAGCAGTACGTC.